Sequencing of this T cell receptor beta chain was carried out in a study of PD-1 blockade in classical Hodgkin lymphoma. The V segment lost 3 bases and the J segment 7 bases; nucleotides outside the gene matches: 16. The CDR3 contains 19 residues. CDR1 is SGHNT and CDR2 is YENEEA in the germline V gene. The data were produced by immunoSEQ multiplex PCR, yet TCRdb's version contains in-frame clones alone and is incomplete. The sample has more than 12,000 clones; about 90% are singletons. Time point of the sample: newly diagnosed, previously untreated cHL patient sample. Applied to thawed PBMCs, magnetic negative selection was the method used to isolate CD8+ T cells. Comparison came from newly diagnosed, untreated classical Hodgkin lymphoma PBMCs. Findings and caveats of the study: What drove the repertoire differences, possibly disease activity or prior therapy, has not been defined. TCR diversity at baseline was reported to be reduced in newly diagnosed patients relative to healthy donors.

A note on this clone: Its antigen is still unknown.

The V call is TRBV11-3, the J call TRBJ2-1; 12 bases match TRBD2. The receptor was isolated from a human donor with classical Hodgkin lymphoma. The sequencing input was CD8+ T cells from blood. CDR3 bases: TGTGCCAGCAGCTTTTGGGGGCTAGCGGGAGGGCGGTTTAATAATGAGCAGTTCTTC. Protein product: CASSFWGLAGGRFNNEQFF.